This T cell receptor beta chain came from a study of response to subunit inactivated influenza vaccine. Whole-study results and caveats: Few additional T cells are recruited per seasonal influenza vaccination, authors suggested.

TCRdb processed the RT-PCR reads anew with MiXCR; each CDR3 protein has one entry. This repertoire shows approximately 500,000 distinct CDR3 sequences, 10% to 15% found once; its top ten account for less than 15%. As regards this clonotype: Its specificity is unknown. Relative to the germline gene, one junction end is altered; a read error may explain this.

Per the germline V gene, CDR1 is SGHKS and CDR2 is YYEKEE (reference sequence). The length of the CDR3 is 14 residues. This TCR came from a man aged 45 to 65 who received an inactivated influenza vaccine. The specimen was PBMCs from blood, collected around seven weeks after vaccination. This chain links TRBV5-5 with TRBJ1-1; TRBD1 matches 9 bases. The CDR3 bases are TGTGCCAGCAGCAAGGGACAGGGAAACGCTGAAGCTCTCTTT. It yields the protein CASSKGQGNAEALF.